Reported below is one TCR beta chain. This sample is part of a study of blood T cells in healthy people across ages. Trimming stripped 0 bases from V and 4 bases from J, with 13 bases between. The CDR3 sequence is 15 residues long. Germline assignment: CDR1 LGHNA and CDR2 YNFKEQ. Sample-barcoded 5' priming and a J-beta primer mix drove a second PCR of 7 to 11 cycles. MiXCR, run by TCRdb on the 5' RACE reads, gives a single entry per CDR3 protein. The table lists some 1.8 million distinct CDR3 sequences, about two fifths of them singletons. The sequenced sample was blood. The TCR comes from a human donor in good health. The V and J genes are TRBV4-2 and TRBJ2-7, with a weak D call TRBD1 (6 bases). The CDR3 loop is CASSQENREGYEQYF. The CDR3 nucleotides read TGTGCCAGCAGCCAAGAAAACAGGGAAGGGTACGAGCAGTACTTC.